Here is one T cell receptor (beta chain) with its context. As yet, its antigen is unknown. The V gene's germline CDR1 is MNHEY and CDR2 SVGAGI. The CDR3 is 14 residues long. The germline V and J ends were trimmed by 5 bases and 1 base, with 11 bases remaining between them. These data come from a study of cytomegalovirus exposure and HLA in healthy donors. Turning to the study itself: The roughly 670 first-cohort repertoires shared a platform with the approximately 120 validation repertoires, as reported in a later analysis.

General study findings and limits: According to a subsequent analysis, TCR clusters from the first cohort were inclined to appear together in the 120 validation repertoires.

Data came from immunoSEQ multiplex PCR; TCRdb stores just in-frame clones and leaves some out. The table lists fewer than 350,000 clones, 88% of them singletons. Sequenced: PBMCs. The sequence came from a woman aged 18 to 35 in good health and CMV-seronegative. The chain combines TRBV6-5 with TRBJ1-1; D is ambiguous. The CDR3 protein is CASSPRAGNTEAFF. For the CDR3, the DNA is TGTGCCAGCAGTCCGCGGGCCGGGAACACTGAAGCTTTCTTT.